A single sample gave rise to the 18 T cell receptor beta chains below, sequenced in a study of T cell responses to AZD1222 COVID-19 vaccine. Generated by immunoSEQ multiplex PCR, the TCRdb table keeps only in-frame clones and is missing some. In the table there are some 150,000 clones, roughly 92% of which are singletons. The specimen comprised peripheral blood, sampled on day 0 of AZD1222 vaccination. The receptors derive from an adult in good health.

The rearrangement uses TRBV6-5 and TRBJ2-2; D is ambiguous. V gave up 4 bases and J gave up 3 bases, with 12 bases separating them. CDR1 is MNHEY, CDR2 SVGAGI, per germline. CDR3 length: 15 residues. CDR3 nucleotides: TGTGCCAGCAGTTGGACGACCGGAGACACCGGGGAGCTGTTTTTT. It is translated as CASSWTTGDTGELFF.

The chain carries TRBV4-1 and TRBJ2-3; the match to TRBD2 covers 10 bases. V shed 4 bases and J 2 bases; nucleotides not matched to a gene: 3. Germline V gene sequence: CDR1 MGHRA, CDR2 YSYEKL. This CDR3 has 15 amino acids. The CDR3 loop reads CASSLLAGVTDTQYF. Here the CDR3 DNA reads TGCGCCAGCAGCCTCCTAGCGGGAGTCACAGATACGCAGTATTTT.

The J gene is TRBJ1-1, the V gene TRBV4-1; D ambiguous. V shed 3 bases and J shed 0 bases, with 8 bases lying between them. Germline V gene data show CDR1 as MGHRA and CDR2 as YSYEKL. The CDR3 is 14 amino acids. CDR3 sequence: CASSQGKMNTEAFF. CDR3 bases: TGCGCCAGCAGCCAGGGTAAGATGAACACTGAAGCTTTCTTT.

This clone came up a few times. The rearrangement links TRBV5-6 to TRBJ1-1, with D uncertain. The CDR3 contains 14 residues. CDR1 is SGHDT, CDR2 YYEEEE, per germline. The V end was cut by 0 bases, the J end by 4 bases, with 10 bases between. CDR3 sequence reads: CASSLAGRGTEAFF. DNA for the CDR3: TGTGCCAGCAGCTTGGCAGGTCGAGGCACTGAAGCTTTCTTT.

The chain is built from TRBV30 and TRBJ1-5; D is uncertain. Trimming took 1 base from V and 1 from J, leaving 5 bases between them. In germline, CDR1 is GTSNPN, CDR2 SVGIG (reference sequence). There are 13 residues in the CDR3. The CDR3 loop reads CAWSGRSNQPQHF. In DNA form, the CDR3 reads TGTGCCTGGAGTGGGCGGAGCAATCAGCCCCAGCATTTT.

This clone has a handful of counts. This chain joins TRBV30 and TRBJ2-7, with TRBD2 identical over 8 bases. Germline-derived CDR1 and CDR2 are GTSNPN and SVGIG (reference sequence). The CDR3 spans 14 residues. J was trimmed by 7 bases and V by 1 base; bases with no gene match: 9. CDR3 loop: CAWSELSGGREQYF. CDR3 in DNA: TGTGCCTGGAGTGAATTGTCGGGAGGGCGGGAGCAGTACTTC.

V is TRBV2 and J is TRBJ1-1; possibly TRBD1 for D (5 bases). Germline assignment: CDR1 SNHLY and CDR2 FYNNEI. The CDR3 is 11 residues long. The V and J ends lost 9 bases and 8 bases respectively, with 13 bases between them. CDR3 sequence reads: CARGTGGEAFF. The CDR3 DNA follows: TGTGCCAGGGGGACCGGAGGAGAAGCTTTCTTT.

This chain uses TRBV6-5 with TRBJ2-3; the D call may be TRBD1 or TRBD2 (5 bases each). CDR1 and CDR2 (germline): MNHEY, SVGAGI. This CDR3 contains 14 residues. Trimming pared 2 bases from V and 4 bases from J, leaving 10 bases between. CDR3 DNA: TGTGCCAGCAGTTACCGGGACGGGGCAGATACGCAGTATTTT. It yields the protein CASSYRDGADTQYF.

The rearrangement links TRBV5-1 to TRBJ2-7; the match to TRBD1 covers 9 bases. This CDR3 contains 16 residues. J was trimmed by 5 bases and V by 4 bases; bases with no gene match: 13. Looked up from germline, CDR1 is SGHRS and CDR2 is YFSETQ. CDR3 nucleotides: TGCGCCAGCAGCAGAATACCCGGGACAGGGTTGAACGAGCAGTACTTC. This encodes CASSRIPGTGLNEQYF.

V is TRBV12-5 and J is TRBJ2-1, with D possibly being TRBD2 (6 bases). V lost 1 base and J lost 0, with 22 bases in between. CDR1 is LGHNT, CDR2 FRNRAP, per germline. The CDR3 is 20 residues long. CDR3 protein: CASGLALGGAALSSYNEQFF. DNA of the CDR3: TGTGCTAGTGGTTTGGCCCTGGGGGGAGCCGCTTTAAGCTCCTACAATGAGCAGTTCTTC.

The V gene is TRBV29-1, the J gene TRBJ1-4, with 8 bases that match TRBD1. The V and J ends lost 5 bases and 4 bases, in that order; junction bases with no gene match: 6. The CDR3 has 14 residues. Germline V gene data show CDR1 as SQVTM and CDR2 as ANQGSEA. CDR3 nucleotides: TGCAGCGTTAACCCACAGGGGGGTAATGAAAAACTGTTTTTT. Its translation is CSVNPQGGNEKLFF.

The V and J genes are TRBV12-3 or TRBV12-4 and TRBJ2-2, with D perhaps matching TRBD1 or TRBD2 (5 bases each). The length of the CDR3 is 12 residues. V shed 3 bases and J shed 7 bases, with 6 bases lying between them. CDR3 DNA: TGTGCCAGCAGTTTTGGGGGCGGGGAGCTGTTTTTT. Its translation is CASSFGGGELFF.

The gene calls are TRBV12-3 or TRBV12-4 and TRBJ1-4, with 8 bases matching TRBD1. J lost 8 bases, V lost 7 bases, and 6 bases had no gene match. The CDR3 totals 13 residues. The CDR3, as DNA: TGTGCCAGCACGAGCAGGGGGCCGGAAAAACTGTTTTTT. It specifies CASTSRGPEKLFF.

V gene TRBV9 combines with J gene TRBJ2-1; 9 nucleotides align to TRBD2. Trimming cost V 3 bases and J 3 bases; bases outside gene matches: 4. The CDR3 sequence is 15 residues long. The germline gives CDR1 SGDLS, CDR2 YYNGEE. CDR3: CASSAISGSYNEQFF. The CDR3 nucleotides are TGTGCCAGCAGCGCAATTAGCGGGAGCTACAATGAGCAGTTCTTC.

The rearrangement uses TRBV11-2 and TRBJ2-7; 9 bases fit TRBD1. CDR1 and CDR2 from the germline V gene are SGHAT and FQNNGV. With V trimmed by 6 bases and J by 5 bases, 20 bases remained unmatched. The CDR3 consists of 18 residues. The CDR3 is CASRFWPGQGVKGNEQYF. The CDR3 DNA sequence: TGTGCCAGCAGGTTTTGGCCGGGACAGGGAGTAAAGGGTAACGAGCAGTACTTC.

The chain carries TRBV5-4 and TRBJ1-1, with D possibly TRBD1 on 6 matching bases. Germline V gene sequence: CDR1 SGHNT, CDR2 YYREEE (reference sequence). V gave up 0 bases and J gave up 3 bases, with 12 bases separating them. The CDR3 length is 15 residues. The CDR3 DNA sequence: TGTGCCAGCAGCTTGGTCGGGGGCGCGTACACTGAAGCTTTCTTT. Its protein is CASSLVGGAYTEAFF.

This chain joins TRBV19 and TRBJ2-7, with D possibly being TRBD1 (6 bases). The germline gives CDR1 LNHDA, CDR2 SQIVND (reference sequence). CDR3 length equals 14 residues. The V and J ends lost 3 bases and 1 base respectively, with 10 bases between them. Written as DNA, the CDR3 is TGTGCCAGTAGTATCAGCAGGGGTTCCTACGAGCAGTACTTC. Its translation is CASSISRGSYEQYF.

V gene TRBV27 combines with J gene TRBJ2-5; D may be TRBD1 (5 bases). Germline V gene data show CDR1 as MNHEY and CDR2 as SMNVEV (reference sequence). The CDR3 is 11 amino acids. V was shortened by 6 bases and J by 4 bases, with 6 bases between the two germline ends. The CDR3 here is CASSQGETQYF. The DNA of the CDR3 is TGTGCCAGCAGCCAGGGAGAGACCCAGTACTTC.